Below, 20 T cell receptor beta chains from the same sample are listed, as sequenced in a study of blood T cell repertoires in COVID-19. Generated by immunoSEQ multiplex PCR, the TCRdb table keeps only in-frame clones and is missing some. Found here are some 180,000 clones, around 80% of them singletons; the top ten hold approximately 3%. Sample: peripheral blood. Every receptor here comes from a woman of 80 years or more with active or convalescent COVID-19.

The gene calls are TRBV11-2 and TRBJ2-1; 11 positions match TRBD2. This CDR3 region has 16 residues. Germline CDR1 and CDR2: SGHAT and FQNNGV. V lost 1 base, J lost 4 bases, and 3 bases stayed unmatched. CDR3 DNA: TGTGCCAGCAGCTTAGCCGGGACTAGCGGTTACAATGAGCAGTTCTTC. Translation: CASSLAGTSGYNEQFF.

The genes are TRBV27 and TRBJ2-1; TRBD2 agrees at 9 bases. The germline gives CDR1 MNHEY, CDR2 SMNVEV (reference sequence). With V trimmed by 6 bases and J by 5 bases, 14 bases remained unmatched. The CDR3 covers 17 residues. As DNA, the CDR3 is TGTGCCAGCAGCCCTCCCTCGGGGCGGGGGGGCGACAATGAGCAGTTCTTC. Residues: CASSPPSGRGGDNEQFF.

The chain couples TRBV27 to TRBJ2-7, with a weak D call TRBD1 (7 bases). Trimming removed 0 bases at V and 5 bases at J, with 11 bases between. Germline V gene sequence: CDR1 MNHEY, CDR2 SMNVEV (reference sequence). The CDR3 consists of 14 residues. The CDR3 loop reads CASSLSSGGNEQYF. The CDR3 region has the DNA TGTGCCAGCAGTTTATCGTCAGGGGGGAACGAGCAGTACTTC.

CDR3 region: CASSVERDHQPQHF. In nucleotides, the CDR3 is TGTGCCAGCTCGGTTGAGCGGGATCATCAGCCCCAGCATTTT. The chain combines TRBV18 with TRBJ1-5; D not certain. CDR1 is KGHSH and CDR2 is LQKENI in the germline V gene. This CDR3 has 14 residues. Trimming shortened V by 6 bases and J by 5 bases, and 14 bases separated the two germline ends.

V and J are TRBV4-3 and TRBJ2-5, with 7 bases that match TRBD2. The length of the CDR3 is 13 residues. The ends lost 3 bases at V and 9 bases at J; junction bases unmatched: 7. Germline CDR1 is LGHNA and CDR2 is YSLEER. This CDR3 reads CASSQASGPPQYF. Written as DNA, the CDR3 is TGCGCCAGCAGCCAGGCTAGCGGTCCGCCCCAGTACTTC.

The rearrangement links TRBV12-2 to TRBJ1-2; TRBD1 reflects the table's D call only, with no check against the DNA. TRBV12-2 is shown as a pseudogene. This CDR3 contains 15 residues. The CDR3 spells CASRPQGSLHYGYTF. The CDR3 nucleotides read TGTGCAAGTCGCCCACAGGGATCCCTACACTATGGCTACACCTTC.

This chain uses TRBV9 with TRBJ2-7; D remains ambiguous. Trimming left V 0 bases short and J 2 bases short, with 12 bases between. The CDR3 length is 15 residues. From germline, CDR1 is SGDLS and CDR2 YYNGEE. CDR3 DNA: TGTGCCAGCAGCGTAGCACCCGACTTACCCTACGAGCAGTACTTC. The encoded protein is CASSVAPDLPYEQYF.

This clone was seen only a few times. J is TRBJ2-4 and V is TRBV28; D remains ambiguous. The ends were cut back, 2 bases at V and 5 bases at J, with 7 bases in the middle. The V gene's germline CDR1 is MDHEN and CDR2 SYDVKM. The CDR3 length is 13 residues. CDR3 DNA sequence: TGTGCCAGCAGTTTAATTGTCGAAAACATTCAGTACTTC. It encodes CASSLIVENIQYF.

This chain connects TRBV15 to TRBJ1-6, with D unresolved. The CDR3 runs 14 residues. Germline V gene data show CDR1 as LNHNV and CDR2 as YYDKDF (reference sequence). The ends were cut back, 0 bases at V and 8 bases at J, with 8 bases in the middle. This CDR3 is CATSRERFDSPLHF. CDR3 nucleotides: TGTGCCACCAGCAGAGAGAGATTCGATTCACCCCTCCACTTT. Full variable domain (remainder filled in from reference TRBV15 and TRBJ1-6): DAMVIQNPRYQVTQFGKPVTLSCSQTLNHNVMYWYQQKSSQAPKLLFHYYDKDFNNEADTPDNFQSRRPNTSFCFLDIRSPGLGDTAMYLCATSRERFDSPLHFGNGTRLTVT.

The V gene is TRBV11-2, the J gene TRBJ1-2, with 8 bases identical to TRBD1. Germline V gives CDR1 SGHAT, CDR2 FQNNGV. The CDR3 length is 15 residues. J lost 6 bases, V lost 4 bases, and 10 bases had no gene match. The CDR3 DNA is TGTGCCAGCAGCTCCCTTCAACGGACAGGGAATGGCTACACCTTC. Protein: CASSSLQRTGNGYTF.

The V and J genes are TRBV7-2 and TRBJ1-6; tentatively, D is TRBD1 (6 bases). The germline CDR1 and CDR2 sequences are SGHTA and FQGNSA. The CDR3 spans 17 residues. The V end was cut by 2 bases, the J end by 3 bases, with 14 bases between. Written as DNA, the CDR3 is TGTGCCAGCAGCTTACCCCGGACAGTCCTCTATAATTCACCCCTCCACTTT. Residues: CASSLPRTVLYNSPLHF.

The chain employs TRBV5-5 and TRBJ1-2; 8 bases match TRBD1. Germline V gives CDR1 SGHKS, CDR2 YYEKEE (reference sequence). V was pared by 4 bases and J by 5 bases, with 13 bases of the junction left unmatched. The CDR3 extends over 16 amino acids. The CDR3 protein is CASSADPGTGRYGYTF. Here the CDR3 DNA reads TGTGCCAGCAGCGCCGACCCCGGGACAGGTCGTTATGGCTACACCTTC.

V usage is TRBV27 and J usage is TRBJ2-7, with D maybe TRBD1 (6 bases). V lost 7 bases and J lost 5, with 9 bases in between. Germline-derived CDR1 and CDR2 are MNHEY and SMNVEV (reference sequence). CDR3 size: 11 residues. The CDR3 spells CASIRGDEQYF. CDR3 DNA sequence: TGTGCCAGCATCAGGGGTGACGAGCAGTACTTC.

The chain has TRBV29-1 and TRBJ1-1; 7 bases agree with TRBD1. V gave up 7 bases and J gave up 1 base; unmatched junction bases: 3. The germline gives CDR1 SQVTM, CDR2 ANQGSEA. CDR3 length: 12 residues. In nucleotides, the CDR3 is TGCAGCGCGGGGACAGAGAACACTGAAGCTTTCTTT. The encoded protein is CSAGTENTEAFF.

This rearrangement joins TRBV19 to TRBJ1-1, with 7 bases aligning to TRBD1. In germline, CDR1 is LNHDA, CDR2 SQIVND (reference sequence). This CDR3 is built from 16 residues. V gave up 3 bases and J gave up 3 bases; unmatched junction bases: 10. The CDR3 DNA reads as TGTGCCAGTAGTATGGGGCAGGGGGAGGCCTACACTGAAGCTTTCTTT. Translation: CASSMGQGEAYTEAFF. Full variable domain (remainder filled in from reference TRBV19 and TRBJ1-1): DGGITQSPKYLFRKEGQNVTLSCEQNLNHDAMYWYRQDPGQGLRLIYYSQIVNDFQKGDIAEGYSVSREKKESFPLTVTSAQKNPTAFYLCASSMGQGEAYTEAFFGQGTRLTVV.

The J gene is TRBJ1-2, the V gene TRBV19, with D unclear. Trimming removed 3 bases at V and 4 bases at J, with 6 bases between. Germline V gives CDR1 LNHDA, CDR2 SQIVND (reference sequence). The CDR3 loop spans 12 amino acids. CDR3 nucleotide sequence: TGTGCCAGTAGTATCCGGTCCTATGGCTACACCTTC. Translated: CASSIRSYGYTF.

The DNA of the CDR3 is TGTGCCAGCAGTTACTCGGGAGCGTCGGGCACTGAAGCTTTCTTT. Protein sequence: CASSYSGASGTEAFF. The V and J genes are TRBV6-5 and TRBJ1-1; D is undetermined. Trimming left V 0 bases short and J 4 bases short, with 12 bases between. Germline values: CDR1 MNHEY, CDR2 SVGAGI. The CDR3 covers 15 residues.

The chain has TRBV5-4 and TRBJ2-2; D is undetermined. The CDR3 loop spans 15 amino acids. The V gene lost 0 bases and the J gene lost 6 bases, with 12 bases spanning the gap. Germline-derived CDR1 and CDR2 are SGHNT and YYREEE (reference sequence). CDR3 sequence: CASSLASGVAGELFF. CDR3 in DNA: TGTGCCAGCAGCTTGGCCTCCGGTGTGGCCGGGGAGCTGTTTTTT.

This clone appeared a few times. The chain has TRBV12-3 or TRBV12-4 and TRBJ1-1; D possibly corresponds to TRBD1 (5 bases). Trimming cost V 7 bases and J 2 bases, with 11 bases left between them. The CDR3 has 13 residues. The CDR3 coding sequence is TGTGCCAGCACAGGGCAGGGAAACACTGAAGCTTTCTTT. Protein: CASTGQGNTEAFF.

V is TRBV7-2 and J is TRBJ1-2, with 7 bases lining up with TRBD1. Germline CDR1 SGHTA, CDR2 FQGNSA. V gave up 1 base and J gave up 2 bases; unmatched junction bases: 7. CDR3 length: 16 residues. DNA of the CDR3: TGTGCCAGCAGCTTAGTCCAGGGGGGTCTGAACTATGGCTACACCTTC. Its translation is CASSLVQGGLNYGYTF. The entire variable domain, with the rest obtained from reference TRBV7-2 and TRBJ1-2, is as follows: GAGVSQSPSNKVTEKGKDVELRCDPISGHTALYWYRQSLGQGLEFLIYFQGNSAPDKSGLPSDRFSAERTGGSVSTLTIQRTQQEDSAVYLCASSLVQGGLNYGYTFGSGTRLTVV.